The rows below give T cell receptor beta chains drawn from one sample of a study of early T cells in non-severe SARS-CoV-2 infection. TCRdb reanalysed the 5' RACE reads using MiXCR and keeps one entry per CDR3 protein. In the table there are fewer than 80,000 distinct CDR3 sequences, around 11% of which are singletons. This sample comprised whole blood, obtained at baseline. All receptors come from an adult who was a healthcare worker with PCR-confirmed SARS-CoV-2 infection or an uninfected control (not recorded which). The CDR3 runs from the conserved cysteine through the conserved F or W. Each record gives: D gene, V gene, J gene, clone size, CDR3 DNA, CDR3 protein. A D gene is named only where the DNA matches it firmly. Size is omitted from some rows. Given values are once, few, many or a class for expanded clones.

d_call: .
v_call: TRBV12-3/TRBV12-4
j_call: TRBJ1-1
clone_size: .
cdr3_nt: TGTGCCAGCAGTATTAGGGAGGCCACGCGGGCTTTCTTT
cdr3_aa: CASSIREATRAFF

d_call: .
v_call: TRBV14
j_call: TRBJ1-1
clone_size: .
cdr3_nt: TGTGCCAGCAGCCAACCAGGGCAGGACAGAGTGAACACTGAAGCTTTCTTT
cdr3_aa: CASSQPGQDRVNTEAFF

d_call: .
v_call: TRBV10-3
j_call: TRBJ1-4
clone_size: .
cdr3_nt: TGTGCCATCAGTGACCTAAGCCGACCGGAAAAACTGTTTTTT
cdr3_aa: CAISDLSRPEKLFF

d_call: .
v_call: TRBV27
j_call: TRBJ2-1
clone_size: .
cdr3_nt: TGTGCCAGCAGGGGGGGTCTGACAGGCTCCTACAATGAGCAGTTCTTC
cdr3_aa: CASRGGLTGSYNEQFF

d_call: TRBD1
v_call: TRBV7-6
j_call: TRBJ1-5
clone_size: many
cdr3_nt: TGTGCCAGCAGCCCACGTCCCGGGACAGGGGCGGTCGGTCAGCCCCAGCATTTT
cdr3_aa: CASSPRPGTGAVGQPQHF

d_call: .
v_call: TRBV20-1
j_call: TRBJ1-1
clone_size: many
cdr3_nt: TGCAGTGCTAACGCAGGCCAGAACACTGAAGCTTTCTTT
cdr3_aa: CSANAGQNTEAFF

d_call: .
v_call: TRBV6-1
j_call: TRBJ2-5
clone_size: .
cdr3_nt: TGTGCCAGCAGTGCGAAAATAAGTCCCCGCCAAGAGACCCAGTACTTC
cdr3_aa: CASSAKISPRQETQYF

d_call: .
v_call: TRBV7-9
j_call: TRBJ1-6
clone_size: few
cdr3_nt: TGTGCCAGCAGCTACGAAACTATCCACAGGGATTCACCCCTCCACTTT
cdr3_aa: CASSYETIHRDSPLHF

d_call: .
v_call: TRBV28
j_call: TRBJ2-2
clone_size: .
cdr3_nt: TGTGCCAGCACCCCCCGGGCGATCACCGGGGAGCTGTTTTTT
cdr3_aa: CASTPRAITGELFF

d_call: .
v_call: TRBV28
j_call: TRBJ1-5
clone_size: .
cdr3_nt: TGTGCTTTCGGCAGATTCAATCAGCCCCAGCATTTT
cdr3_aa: CAFGRFNQPQHF

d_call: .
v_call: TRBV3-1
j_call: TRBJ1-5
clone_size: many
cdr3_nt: TGTGCCAGCAGCCAAGGACTTAGCAATCAGCCCCAGCATTTT
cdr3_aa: CASSQGLSNQPQHF

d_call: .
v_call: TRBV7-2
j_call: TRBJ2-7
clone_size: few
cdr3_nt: TGTGCCAGCAGCTTAGGAGTGGGCGGAGAGCAGTACTTC
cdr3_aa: CASSLGVGGEQYF

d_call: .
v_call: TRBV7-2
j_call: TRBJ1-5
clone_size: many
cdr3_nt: TGTGCCAGCAGCTCATCAGGGGCCTCAAATCAGCCCCAGCATTTT
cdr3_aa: CASSSSGASNQPQHF

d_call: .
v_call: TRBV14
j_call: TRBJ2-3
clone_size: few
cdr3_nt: TGTGCCAGCAGCCAAGATTTGGCAACCCTAAGCACAGATACGCAGTATTTT
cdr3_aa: CASSQDLATLSTDTQYF

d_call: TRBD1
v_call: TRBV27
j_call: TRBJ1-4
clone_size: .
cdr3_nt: TGTGCCAGCAGTACAACACCCGGGACAGCCGCAACAACTAATGAAAAACTGTTTTTT
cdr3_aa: CASSTTPGTAATTNEKLFF

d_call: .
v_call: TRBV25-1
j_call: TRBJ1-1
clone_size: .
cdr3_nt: TGTGCCAGCGCGGAGGGGAGCCGTGAAGCTTTCTTT
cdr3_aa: CASAEGSREAFF

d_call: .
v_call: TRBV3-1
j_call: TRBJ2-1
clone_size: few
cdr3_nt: TGTGCCAGCAGCCAAGAAGGACATCACAATGAGCAGTTCTTC
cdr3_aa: CASSQEGHHNEQFF

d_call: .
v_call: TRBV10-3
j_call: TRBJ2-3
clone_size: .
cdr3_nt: TGTGCCATCAGTGGCCTAGGTTCAGATACGCAGTATTTT
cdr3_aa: CAISGLGSDTQYF

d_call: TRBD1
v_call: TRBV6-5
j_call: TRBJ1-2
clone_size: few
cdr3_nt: TGTGCCAGCAGTCAGGGGGACAGCGCCTATGGCTACACCTTC
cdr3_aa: CASSQGDSAYGYTF

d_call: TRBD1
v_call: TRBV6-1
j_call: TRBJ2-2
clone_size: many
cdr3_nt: TGTGCCAGCAGTGGGGGACAGTCGAACACCGGGGAGCTGTTTTTT
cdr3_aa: CASSGGQSNTGELFF

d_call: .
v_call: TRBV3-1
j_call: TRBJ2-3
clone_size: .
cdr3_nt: TGTGCCAGCAGCGAAGCTTCGATCACAGATACGCAGTATTTT
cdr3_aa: CASSEASITDTQYF

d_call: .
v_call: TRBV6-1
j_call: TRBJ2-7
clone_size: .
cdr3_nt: TGTGCCAGCACTTTGGACGGACACAGGGACGAGCAGTACTTC
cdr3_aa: CASTLDGHRDEQYF

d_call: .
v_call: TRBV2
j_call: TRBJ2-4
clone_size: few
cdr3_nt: TGTGCCAGCAGTACAGGGGCCAAAAACATTCAGTACTTC
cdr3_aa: CASSTGAKNIQYF